A selection of T cell receptor beta chains follows, all from one sample in a study of blood T cell repertoires in COVID-19. TCRdb's copy holds only in-frame clones and misses some; the assay was immunoSEQ multiplex PCR. The data show around 250,000 clones, with around 80% seen just once and 1.5% to 2% held by the top ten. Sequences were obtained from peripheral blood. Receptor source: a woman aged 80 or over with acute or convalescent COVID-19. Each CDR3 is given with its conserved first and last residue. D genes are given only for firm matches. The size field is filled for only some rows; it gives once, few, many or a size class.

abundance: .; v_gene: TRBV7-2; j_gene: TRBJ2-3; d_gene: TRBD1; CDR3nt: TGTGCCAGCAGTCAGGGGGCGCGCACAGATACGCAGTATTTT; CDR3aa: CASSQGARTDTQYF
abundance: .; v_gene: TRBV7-9; j_gene: TRBJ2-6; d_gene: TRBD1; CDR3nt: TGTGCCAGCAGGGCCGGGACAGGCCTTTCTGGGGCCAACGTCCTGACTTTC; CDR3aa: CASRAGTGLSGANVLTF
abundance: .; v_gene: TRBV20-1; j_gene: TRBJ1-4; d_gene: TRBD1; CDR3nt: TGCAGTGCTAGTTTGGTCGGACAGGGGCGTGAAAAACTGTTTTTT; CDR3aa: CSASLVGQGREKLFF
abundance: .; v_gene: TRBV27; j_gene: TRBJ1-5; d_gene: .; CDR3nt: TGTGCCAGCAGTTTAGACAGGCGCAATCAGCCCCAGCATTTT; CDR3aa: CASSLDRRNQPQHF
abundance: .; v_gene: TRBV24-1; j_gene: TRBJ2-2; d_gene: TRBD1; CDR3nt: TGTGCCACCAGTGATTTGGGCAGGGGACAGGGTAACACCGGGGAGCTGTTTTTT; CDR3aa: CATSDLGRGQGNTGELFF
abundance: many; v_gene: TRBV24-1; j_gene: TRBJ1-1; d_gene: .; CDR3nt: TGTGCCACCAGTGATTTTCAGTCCCGAGGGGGAGCTTTCTTT; CDR3aa: CATSDFQSRGGAFF
abundance: .; v_gene: TRBV28; j_gene: TRBJ2-1; d_gene: TRBD2; CDR3nt: TGTGCCAGCAGCTATTTCGGGACTAGCGTGCCAAGGGGTGAGCAGTTCTTC; CDR3aa: CASSYFGTSVPRGEQFF
abundance: .; v_gene: TRBV23-1; j_gene: TRBJ1-5; d_gene: .; CDR3nt: TGCGCCAGCAGTCAACCCCCTCTATATCAGCCCCAGCATTTT; CDR3aa: CASSQPPLYQPQHF
abundance: many; v_gene: TRBV7-2; j_gene: TRBJ1-5; d_gene: .; CDR3nt: TGTGCCAGCAGCTCCGGACACTTTAGCAATCAGCCCCAGCATTTT; CDR3aa: CASSSGHFSNQPQHF
abundance: .; v_gene: TRBV9; j_gene: TRBJ1-1; d_gene: .; CDR3nt: TGTGCCAGCAGCCCTACGGCCCGGGGTGGCACTGAAGCTTTCTTT; CDR3aa: CASSPTARGGTEAFF
abundance: .; v_gene: TRBV14; j_gene: TRBJ1-1; d_gene: .; CDR3nt: TGTGCCAGCAGCCAAGATCGTACCGGGGAGGCTTTCTTT; CDR3aa: CASSQDRTGEAFF
abundance: .; v_gene: TRBV5-1; j_gene: TRBJ1-5; d_gene: .; CDR3nt: TGCGCCAGCAGCTTGGACGGTAGCAATCAGCCCCAGCATTTT; CDR3aa: CASSLDGSNQPQHF
abundance: .; v_gene: TRBV7-2; j_gene: TRBJ1-5; d_gene: .; CDR3nt: TGTGCCAGCAGCCGTAGTGTGGGGCCTCAGCCCCAGCATTTT; CDR3aa: CASSRSVGPQPQHF
abundance: .; v_gene: TRBV7-9; j_gene: TRBJ2-2; d_gene: TRBD2; CDR3nt: TGTGCCAGCAGCTCTCTCGGGGGGACGGGCACCGGGGAGCTGTTTTTT; CDR3aa: CASSSLGGTGTGELFF
abundance: .; v_gene: TRBV5-4; j_gene: TRBJ1-2; d_gene: TRBD1; CDR3nt: TGTGCCAGCAGCCTGGACAGGGGTACGAAGTTGAGCTACACCTTC; CDR3aa: CASSLDRGTKLSYTF
abundance: once; v_gene: TRBV7-2; j_gene: TRBJ2-1; d_gene: TRBD1; CDR3nt: TGTGCCAGCAGCTTAGCCGGGACAGGGAACTACAATGAGCAGTTCTTC; CDR3aa: CASSLAGTGNYNEQFF
abundance: .; v_gene: TRBV27; j_gene: TRBJ2-7; d_gene: TRBD2; CDR3nt: TGTGCCAGCAGTTCGCAGCGGGAGGCTTCCTACGAGCAGTACTTC; CDR3aa: CASSSQREASYEQYF
abundance: .; v_gene: TRBV10-3; j_gene: TRBJ1-2; d_gene: TRBD1; CDR3nt: TGTGCCACCGGGACAGGGAACTATGGCTACACCTTC; CDR3aa: CATGTGNYGYTF
abundance: .; v_gene: TRBV7-9; j_gene: TRBJ1-4; d_gene: .; CDR3nt: TGTGCCAGCAGTATGGCAGGGGACGGGAATGAAAAACTGTTTTTT; CDR3aa: CASSMAGDGNEKLFF
abundance: many; v_gene: TRBV30; j_gene: TRBJ1-1; d_gene: .; CDR3nt: TGTGCCTGGAGTGTACGTAACAGGGCTAACACTGAAGCTTTCTTT; CDR3aa: CAWSVRNRANTEAFF
abundance: once; v_gene: TRBV6-5; j_gene: TRBJ2-1; d_gene: .; CDR3nt: TGTGCCAGCAGTCCCCCGGGAACCTTACGCAATGAGCAGTTCTTC; CDR3aa: CASSPPGTLRNEQFF
abundance: .; v_gene: TRBV5-6; j_gene: TRBJ1-6; d_gene: TRBD1; CDR3nt: TGTGCCAGCAGCGGGGACAGGGGAAATTCACCCCTCCACTTT; CDR3aa: CASSGDRGNSPLHF
abundance: .; v_gene: TRBV4-3; j_gene: TRBJ2-3; d_gene: .; CDR3nt: TGCGCCAGCAGCCCAGCATACCCGGGGGTCAGGGATACGCAGTATTTT; CDR3aa: CASSPAYPGVRDTQYF
abundance: .; v_gene: TRBV6-2/TRBV6-3; j_gene: TRBJ1-5; d_gene: TRBD1; CDR3nt: TGTGCCAGCAGTTACGTCGTAGGAGAAGGACAGGGGGTCAATCAGCCCCAGCATTTT; CDR3aa: CASSYVVGEGQGVNQPQHF
abundance: once; v_gene: TRBV24-1; j_gene: TRBJ1-6; d_gene: .; CDR3nt: TGTGCCACCAGTGACGCCGATCGACAAAGCTCCTATAATTCACCCCTCCACTTT; CDR3aa: CATSDADRQSSYNSPLHF
abundance: few; v_gene: TRBV4-1; j_gene: TRBJ1-4; d_gene: TRBD1; CDR3nt: TGCGCCAGCAGCCACCCAGGGGGCGCGATTGAAAAACTGTTTTTT; CDR3aa: CASSHPGGAIEKLFF
abundance: .; v_gene: TRBV5-1; j_gene: TRBJ2-5; d_gene: .; CDR3nt: TGCGCCAGCAGCCCCTCAGTTCAAGAGACCCAGTACTTC; CDR3aa: CASSPSVQETQYF
abundance: .; v_gene: TRBV7-3; j_gene: TRBJ2-1; d_gene: TRBD1; CDR3nt: TGTGCCAGCAGCATGGACAGGGCCACCTACAATGAGCAGTTCTTC; CDR3aa: CASSMDRATYNEQFF
abundance: .; v_gene: TRBV7-3; j_gene: TRBJ1-2; d_gene: TRBD1; CDR3nt: TGTGCCAGCAGCTTATCGGACAGGGGCTATGGCTACACCTTC; CDR3aa: CASSLSDRGYGYTF
abundance: .; v_gene: TRBV15; j_gene: TRBJ1-4; d_gene: .; CDR3nt: TGTGCCACCAGCAGAGATGGGGGCAGCAATGAAAAACTGTTTTTT; CDR3aa: CATSRDGGSNEKLFF
abundance: .; v_gene: TRBV4-3; j_gene: TRBJ1-3; d_gene: TRBD1; CDR3nt: TGCGCCAGCAGCCAAACCCAGGGGGTTAGTGGAAACACCATATATTTT; CDR3aa: CASSQTQGVSGNTIYF
abundance: .; v_gene: TRBV18; j_gene: TRBJ1-1; d_gene: .; CDR3nt: TGTGCCAGCTCACTACAAGACAGGGAAGCTTTCTTT; CDR3aa: CASSLQDREAFF
abundance: .; v_gene: TRBV30; j_gene: TRBJ1-2; d_gene: .; CDR3nt: TGTGCCTGGAGCGCCGCCCGGGGATACTATGGCTACACCTTC; CDR3aa: CAWSAARGYYGYTF
abundance: .; v_gene: TRBV19; j_gene: TRBJ1-5; d_gene: TRBD1; CDR3nt: TGTGCCAGTAGTACGACAGGGGGGAACAATCAGCCCCAGCATTTT; CDR3aa: CASSTTGGNNQPQHF
abundance: .; v_gene: TRBV7-2; j_gene: TRBJ2-1; d_gene: .; CDR3nt: TGTGCCAGCAGCTTTAGAGGTGCGGACAATGAGCAGTTCTTC; CDR3aa: CASSFRGADNEQFF
abundance: .; v_gene: TRBV27; j_gene: TRBJ2-1; d_gene: TRBD2; CDR3nt: TGTGCCAGCAGGCAAGCGGGAGGGCCTTCCAATGAGCAGTTCTTC; CDR3aa: CASRQAGGPSNEQFF
abundance: .; v_gene: TRBV20-1; j_gene: TRBJ1-2; d_gene: .; CDR3nt: TGCAGTGCTAGTCGTCAGTTTAACTATGGCTACACCTTC; CDR3aa: CSASRQFNYGYTF